A selection of T cell receptor beta chains follows, all from one sample in a study of graft-versus-host responses after intestinal transplantation. The antigens for these receptors are not known. Using immunoSEQ multiplex PCR, the repertoire was profiled, and TCRdb retains in-frame clones only, with some absent. The data contain about 88,000 clones, less than 95% of them singletons. This sample comprised unstimulated CD4+ T cells sorted from spleen or lymph node cells, obtained before transplant. Receptors were obtained from a human donor who was the organ donor for an intestinal transplant. CDR3s include the opening cysteine and the closing phenylalanine or tryptophan. The order of the fields is clone size, J gene, V gene, D gene, CDR3 DNA, CDR3 protein. The D gene is left open where the match is weak. The size entry is marked missing in some rows and otherwise reads once, few, many or a size class.

-,TRBJ1-5,TRBV4-1,TRBD1,TGCGCCAGCAGCCAACACACGACAGGGTGGAATCAGCCCCAGCATTTT,CASSQHTTGWNQPQHF
once,TRBJ2-5,TRBV7-9,TRBD2,TGTGCCAGCAGCTTATTACTAGCGGGGGGGCAGGAGACCCAGTACTTC,CASSLLLAGGQETQYF
-,TRBJ1-2,TRBV19,-,TGTGCCAGTAGACGGATGGCGGCTAACTATGGCTACACCTTC,CASRRMAANYGYTF
-,TRBJ2-3,TRBV6-5,-,TGTGCCAGCAGCCCCGGACAGCCTAGCACAGATACGCAGTATTTT,CASSPGQPSTDTQYF
-,TRBJ1-4,TRBV5-5,-,TGTGCCAGCAGCCCCCCGAATGAAAAACTGTTTTTT,CASSPPNEKLFF
-,TRBJ2-3,TRBV7-9,TRBD2,TGTGCCAGCAGCCCCGGGGGGGCCTCAGATACGCAGTATTTT,CASSPGGASDTQYF
-,TRBJ2-2,TRBV5-1,-,TGCGCCAGCGGAGACTCGCGAGGCACCGGGGAGCTGTTTTTT,CASGDSRGTGELFF
-,TRBJ1-1,TRBV7-9,TRBD1,TGTGCCAGCAGCGGAGGGACAGGGACCCCCTTGAACACTGAAGCTTTCTTT,CASSGGTGTPLNTEAFF
-,TRBJ1-5,TRBV14,TRBD1,TGTGCCAGCAGCCGTAACACAGGGGGCACTTCTAGCAATCAGCCCCAGCATTTT,CASSRNTGGTSSNQPQHF
-,TRBJ2-2,TRBV5-1,TRBD1,TGCGCCAGCAGCTTTGTCCGGGACAGTAACACCGGGGAGCTGTTTTTT,CASSFVRDSNTGELFF
-,TRBJ1-5,TRBV28,-,TGTGCCAGCAGTCTAGGGGGTCGGGAGTATCAGCCCCAGCATTTT,CASSLGGREYQPQHF
-,TRBJ2-7,TRBV30,-,TGTGCCTGGACTAAGGACTTAACGCAGGGGTATACCTACGAGCAGTACTTC,CAWTKDLTQGYTYEQYF
-,TRBJ2-2,TRBV28,-,TGTGCCAGCAGATTCTTGGATAGCAGGCGCACCGGGGAGCTGTTTTTT,CASRFLDSRRTGELFF
-,TRBJ2-5,TRBV6-5,TRBD2,TGTGCCAGCAGTTACCAGAGCGGGGGGTATGAGACCCAGTACTTC,CASSYQSGGYETQYF
-,TRBJ1-5,TRBV30,-,TGTGCCTGGAGTGCAGGGTCGAATCAGCCCCAGCATTTT,CAWSAGSNQPQHF
-,TRBJ1-1,TRBV11-2,-,TGTGCCAGCAGCTCCTTACAGTATTACACTGAAGCTTTCTTT,CASSSLQYYTEAFF
-,TRBJ1-1,TRBV6-1,-,TGTGCCAGCAGTCAGGAAGGGGGTATTTCCACTGAAGCTTTCTTT,CASSQEGGISTEAFF
-,TRBJ2-7,TRBV4-3,TRBD1,TGCGCCAGCAGCCACGCCCAAGACAGGGTGTACGAGCAGTACTTC,CASSHAQDRVYEQYF
-,TRBJ2-3,TRBV7-9,TRBD2,TGTGCCAGCAGCGCAGCGGGGGGGCCGACAGATACGCAGTATTTT,CASSAAGGPTDTQYF
-,TRBJ2-7,TRBV6-5,TRBD1,TGTGCCAGCAGTTTCCCGGGACAGATCTCCTACGAGCAGTACTTC,CASSFPGQISYEQYF
-,TRBJ1-6,TRBV7-2,-,TGTGCCAGCAGCGAACAGGGCCTCCGTAATTCACCCCTCCACTTT,CASSEQGLRNSPLHF
-,TRBJ1-5,TRBV19,-,TGTGCCAGTAGTATTGGGAGGAATCAGCCCCAGCATTTT,CASSIGRNQPQHF
-,TRBJ1-6,TRBV6-6,TRBD1,TGTGCCAGCAGTCCTTACAGGGGGGGTAATTCACCCCTCCACTTT,CASSPYRGGNSPLHF
-,TRBJ1-3,TRBV7-2,-,TGTGCCAGCAGCTCACGAGCAAATGGAAACACCATATATTTT,CASSSRANGNTIYF
-,TRBJ1-5,TRBV29-1,-,TGCAGCGTGGGACCGGGACTGGCTCAGCCCCAGCATTTT,CSVGPGLAQPQHF
-,TRBJ2-1,TRBV6-5,TRBD2,TGTGCCAGCAGTTACCTAGCGGGGGACAATGAGCAGTTCTTC,CASSYLAGDNEQFF
once,TRBJ2-5,TRBV28,-,TGTGCCAGCAGTTTAACTGGGGGCCACCAAGAGACCCAGTACTTC,CASSLTGGHQETQYF
few,TRBJ2-1,TRBV19,TRBD1,TGTGCCAGTAGTATGGGACAGGGTTTTTACAATGAGCAGTTCTTC,CASSMGQGFYNEQFF
-,TRBJ1-2,TRBV4-1,-,TGCGCCAGCAGCCAAGATGGGCGGTTCTATGGCTACACCTTC,CASSQDGRFYGYTF
-,TRBJ2-1,TRBV7-2,-,TGTGCCAGCACCTCTGTGGTTTTTCCCAATGAGCAGTTCTTC,CASTSVVFPNEQFF
-,TRBJ1-3,TRBV9,-,TGTGCCAGCAGCCTACACTCTGGAAACACCATATATTTT,CASSLHSGNTIYF
-,TRBJ2-5,TRBV19,-,TGTGCCAGTAGCCCGACAGGCGTTCCGGGGGAGACCCAGTACTTC,CASSPTGVPGETQYF
-,TRBJ1-4,TRBV5-1,TRBD1,TGCGCCAGCAGCAAGGGACAGGTTAATGAAAAACTGTTTTTT,CASSKGQVNEKLFF
-,TRBJ2-1,TRBV11-2,-,TGTGCCAGCAGCTTTACGGTAACAGGGAACAATGAGCAGTTCTTC,CASSFTVTGNNEQFF
-,TRBJ2-7,TRBV13,-,TGTGCCAGCAGCTTAACGGCGCCCTACGAGCAGTACTTC,CASSLTAPYEQYF
-,TRBJ2-5,TRBV7-9,-,TGTGCCAGCATCGATCAGAGGTCCCAGACGTACCAAGAGACCCAGTACTTC,CASIDQRSQTYQETQYF
-,TRBJ2-5,TRBV19,TRBD2,TGTGCCAGTAGTATTCAGCGGGGGCACCAAGAGACCCAGTACTTC,CASSIQRGHQETQYF
-,TRBJ1-1,TRBV5-1,TRBD1,TGCGCCAGCAGCTCCGGGGGGACAGTGAACACTGAAGCTTTCTTT,CASSSGGTVNTEAFF
-,TRBJ2-1,TRBV11-1,TRBD2,TGTGCCAGCAGCGAAAACCGACTAGCGGGGCAAATGGGCGAGCAGTTCTTC,CASSENRLAGQMGEQFF
-,TRBJ2-1,TRBV6-6,TRBD2,TGTGCCAGCAGTGGACTAGCGGGGGGGTACAATGAGCAGTTCTTC,CASSGLAGGYNEQFF
-,TRBJ2-1,TRBV19,TRBD2,TGTGCCAGTAGTATCAGCGGGGGGGGTCGTAATGAGCAGTTCTTC,CASSISGGGRNEQFF
-,TRBJ1-5,TRBV7-8,TRBD1,TGTGCCAGCAGCACCCGGACAGGGGGAGGGTACAATCAGCCCCAGCATTTT,CASSTRTGGGYNQPQHF
-,TRBJ2-2,TRBV27,TRBD1,TGTGCCAGCAGCCCAACAGGGGGCTGGTCAGGCGGGGAGCTGTTTTTT,CASSPTGGWSGGELFF
-,TRBJ1-6,TRBV15,-,TGTGCCACCAGCAGAGCAGGGGCGGCTTCACCCCTCCACTTT,CATSRAGAASPLHF
-,TRBJ1-3,TRBV11-3,TRBD1,TGTGCCAGCAGCTCCAGGGGGACTGGAAACACCATATATTTT,CASSSRGTGNTIYF
once,TRBJ1-4,TRBV6-8,TRBD1,TGTGCCAGCAGTGGTACGACAGGGAGGACTGAAAAACTGTTTTTT,CASSGTTGRTEKLFF
few,TRBJ1-1,TRBV6-1,-,TGTGCCGCGAGGCAGGGATGGAACACTGAAGCTTTCTTT,CAARQGWNTEAFF
-,TRBJ2-1,TRBV7-9,-,TGTGCCAGCAGCCTCGAAGGGGTTAATGAGCAGTTCTTC,CASSLEGVNEQFF
-,TRBJ2-2,TRBV7-8,TRBD1,TGTGCCAGCAGCTTAGGGGACAGATACACCGGGGAGCTGTTTTTT,CASSLGDRYTGELFF
once,TRBJ1-1,TRBV11-3,-,TGTGCCAGCAGCTTAGGGGGAACCAGGACTGAAGCTTTCTTT,CASSLGGTRTEAFF
-,TRBJ2-5,TRBV30,TRBD2,TGTGCCTGGGGGGAAGCGGGGGCGTTCTCGGAGACCCAGTACTTC,CAWGEAGAFSETQYF